The following is a T cell receptor beta chain sequence with its context. V lost 5 bases, J lost 6 bases, and 14 bases stayed unmatched. The CDR3 is 17 residues long. Germline V CDR1 and CDR2: LNHDA, SQIVND (reference sequence). These data are taken from a study of T cell changes during pregnancy in multiple sclerosis. TCRdb keeps only in-frame clones here, not all; method: immunoSEQ multiplex PCR. This table has tens of thousands of clones, 85% to 95% appearing once. The receptor was derived from a female donor with multiple sclerosis, enrolled in a pregnancy study. The sample here was CD4+ T cells from peripheral blood mononuclear cells, taken in the third trimester of pregnancy. V and J are TRBV19 and TRBJ1-5, with 9 bases matching TRBD1. The CDR3 nucleotides read TGTGCCAGTAGTCCCGGGACAGGGCTCCGGGTGGGTCAGCCCCAGCATTTT. Its protein is CASSPGTGLRVGQPQHF.